This entry lists 3 T cell receptor beta chains sequenced from one sample in a study of cytomegalovirus exposure and HLA in healthy donors. It was with 60 Vbeta and 13 Jbeta primers that the PCR ran. The repertoire was sequenced with immunoSEQ multiplex PCR; TCRdb's copy has only in-frame clones and lacks some. Of some 150,000 clones in the sample, more than 80% were seen once. Sequenced sample: PBMCs. Receptors originate from a woman under 40 in good health and CMV-seropositive.

The sample holds one count of this clone. This chain connects TRBV5-1 to TRBJ2-1; D is possibly TRBD2 (6 bases). Trimming cost V 6 bases and J 4 bases, with 14 bases left between them. Germline CDR1 SGHRS, CDR2 YFSETQ. CDR3 length: 14 amino acids. CDR3 nucleotides: TGCGCCAGCACGAGGGGACTCCCTTACAATGAGCAGTTCTTC. It encodes CASTRGLPYNEQFF.

The chain uses TRBV6-5 and TRBJ1-2; 7 bases line up with TRBD1. Germline loops: CDR1 MNHEY, CDR2 SVGAGI. The CDR3 spans 13 residues. The ends lost 6 bases at V and 2 bases at J; junction bases unmatched: 3. The DNA for the CDR3 is TGTGCCAGCAGACGACAGGGAAACTATGGCTACACCTTC. This encodes CASRRQGNYGYTF.

The V and J genes are TRBV9 and TRBJ1-3, with 9 bases fitting TRBD1. The V and J ends lost 7 bases and 4 bases, in that order; junction bases with no gene match: 12. CDR3 length: 16 residues. Germline CDR1 and CDR2: SGDLS and YYNGEE. The CDR3 sequence is CASSPSGTGRGNTIYF. In DNA, the CDR3 is TGTGCCAGCTCCCCCTCCGGGACAGGGAGAGGAAACACCATATATTTT.